This is a list of T cell receptor beta chains from one sample in a study of blood T cell repertoires in COVID-19. Some clones are missing from TCRdb's copy, which holds only in-frame ones; the method was immunoSEQ multiplex PCR. The sample shows fewer than 350,000 clones, approximately 91% of them seen only once. Sequenced material: PBMCs or T cells enriched from blood (not recorded which). Receptors originate from a woman between 40 and 50 years old with acute COVID-19. Each CDR3 is given without its conserved first and last residue.

J gene	V gene	CDR3 protein
TRBJ1-1	TRBV24-1	ATSDSRVLEAF
TRBJ2-1	TRBV5-1	ASSPIAGGSGEQF
TRBJ2-3	TRBV2	ASTADSRTDTQY
TRBJ2-5	TRBV24-1	ATSPGNRGLETQY
TRBJ1-1	TRBV19	ASTPRGDTEAF
TRBJ1-5	TRBV7-9	ASSQSSKGLGPQH
TRBJ2-6	TRBV5-1	ASSLGLVAGANVLT
TRBJ1-3	TRBV5-1	ASSLGGSGNTIY
TRBJ2-7	TRBV30	AWSTNRGRHEQY
TRBJ2-2	TRBV24-1	ATSDHGRLSGELF
TRBJ2-5	TRBV9	ASSVGRGGETQY
TRBJ2-5	TRBV3-1/TRBV3-2	ASSQATSGSQETQY
TRBJ1-5	TRBV19	ASSNRGVNQPQH
TRBJ2-6	TRBV4-3	ASSQSWGGLSSGANVLT
TRBJ2-3	TRBV5-1	ASSAGDKKTSTDTQY
TRBJ2-2	TRBV7-6	ASSSPAGGYTGELF
TRBJ1-6	TRBV21-1	ASSAYAGTGISPLH
TRBJ2-2	TRBV27	ASSIGQGASPGELF
TRBJ2-1	TRBV14	ASSREEWVGTYNEQF
TRBJ2-3	TRBV5-1	ASSLAGGGTDTQY
TRBJ2-1	TRBV5-1	ASSLVPGLENEQF
TRBJ2-2	TRBV5-1	ASSLSPGRDTGELF
TRBJ2-5	TRBV18	ASSLVAVQETQY
TRBJ2-3	TRBV11-1	ASQVVGTDTQY
TRBJ2-7	TRBV6-5	ASNTGGVRSYEQY
TRBJ2-3	TRBV19	ASSMLRGSDTQY
TRBJ2-1	TRBV3-1/TRBV3-2	ASSQTGMKTYNEQF
TRBJ1-2	TRBV7-9	ASSGQGPNNYGYT
TRBJ1-1	TRBV18	ASSQGTDEAF
TRBJ2-7	TRBV11-3	ASSLMGTPSYEQY
TRBJ1-5	TRBV28	ASSLPRTGKGGDPQH
TRBJ2-1	TRBV24-1	ATSGLPGQGFNNEQF
TRBJ2-5	TRBV7-2	ASSFHIASGRAGETQY
TRBJ1-4	TRBV28	ASSATGATNEKLF
TRBJ2-3	TRBV30	AWSEGQGNTDTQY
TRBJ2-7	TRBV5-4	ASSFSGPGSYEQY
TRBJ1-6	TRBV2	ASSGRGSSPLH
TRBJ1-4	TRBV7-9	ASSLGPGQGEQSEKLF
TRBJ2-3	TRBV7-9	ASSLESGTDTQY
TRBJ2-1	TRBV11-2	ASSSSLTSGVSYNEQF
TRBJ2-5	TRBV19	ASRLADQETQY
TRBJ2-1	TRBV7-3	ASSLSGEGEQF
TRBJ1-2	TRBV5-6	ASSLGDRDKYGYT
TRBJ2-3	TRBV7-2	ASSWGDRGSTDTQY
TRBJ1-6	TRBV2	ASTPLQQDNSPLH
TRBJ2-3	TRBV18	ASSLTSGGRDTQY
TRBJ1-1	TRBV3-1/TRBV3-2	ASSQGSLGTEAF
TRBJ2-5	TRBV28	ASRLAGEETQY
TRBJ2-3	TRBV12-5	ASGLVVSGGAATQY
TRBJ1-3	TRBV18	ASSPLRTGRGGNTIY
TRBJ1-2	TRBV3-1/TRBV3-2	ASSRYLGQGASGYT
TRBJ2-3	TRBV5-1	ASSLPSGALGADTQY
TRBJ2-7	TRBV28	ASTPDHYEQY